The rows below give T cell receptor beta chains drawn from one sample of a study of cytomegalovirus exposure and HLA in healthy donors. Data came from immunoSEQ multiplex PCR; TCRdb stores just in-frame clones and leaves some out. In the table there are 300,000 or so clones, approximately 88% of which are singletons. The sample taken for sequencing was PBMCs. The source is a man aged 25-40 years in good health and CMV-seronegative. CDR3s include the opening cysteine and the closing phenylalanine or tryptophan. Each record gives: D gene, J gene, V gene, clone size, CDR3 DNA, CDR3 protein. D genes are given only for firm matches. Clone sizes are given selectively: once, few, many, or a class where the clone is expanded.

.	TRBJ2-2	TRBV1	.	TGCACCAGCAGCCCAAGATCCTCGTGGGGGGGCCCGAACACCGGGGAGCTGTTTTTT	CTSSPRSSWGGPNTGELFF
.	TRBJ2-3	TRBV7-7	.	TGTGCCAGCAGCTCTAGGGGGGGAGATACGCAGTATTTT	CASSSRGGDTQYF
TRBD1	TRBJ1-4	TRBV19	.	TGTGCCAGTAGGCCGGCAGGGGGGAATGAAAAACTGTTTTTT	CASRPAGGNEKLFF
.	TRBJ1-5	TRBV6-5	.	TGTGCCAGCAGTTACGACAGCGATAGCAATCAGCCCCAGCATTTT	CASSYDSDSNQPQHF
.	TRBJ2-3	TRBV25-1	.	TGTGCCAGCAGTGAATACGGGGGGCCAGATACGCAGTATTTT	CASSEYGGPDTQYF
TRBD1	TRBJ2-7	TRBV7-8	.	TGTGCCAGCAGCTCAGCCCTGACAGGGGGAGACGAGCAGTACTTC	CASSSALTGGDEQYF
.	TRBJ1-1	TRBV14	once	TGTGCCAGCAGCTCCCGGCGGGCAGGGGCCATGAACACTGAAGCTTTCTTT	CASSSRRAGAMNTEAFF
TRBD1	TRBJ1-1	TRBV13	.	TGTGCCAGCAGTAAAAGGGGGACAGGGGTGAACACTGAAGCTTTCTTT	CASSKRGTGVNTEAFF
TRBD1	TRBJ1-6	TRBV15	.	TGTGCCACCAGCAGACCCCAGGGGGAGCGCTCACCCCTCCACTTT	CATSRPQGERSPLHF
.	TRBJ1-1	TRBV29-1	once	TGCAGCGTCAGGGTAAGCACGAACACTGAAGCTTTCTTT	CSVRVSTNTEAFF
TRBD1	TRBJ2-1	TRBV12-5	.	TGTGCTAGTGGCCCACTCCGGGACAGGCCTTTCTTC	CASGPLRDRPFF
.	TRBJ1-1	TRBV6-6	.	TGTGCCAGCGGGCTCGGGAACACTGAAGCTTTCTTT	CASGLGNTEAFF
.	TRBJ1-4	TRBV6-1	.	TGTGCCAGCAGCCAGACGGGTGCAACTAATGAAAAACTGTTTTTT	CASSQTGATNEKLFF
TRBD1	TRBJ1-4	TRBV19	once	TGTGCTAGCCACGACAGGGGAGGAATGTTGAAACTGTTTTTT	CASHDRGGMLKLFF
.	TRBJ1-4	TRBV11-2	.	TGTGCCAGCAGCTTCTCGGGAGCTAATGAAAAACTGTTTTTT	CASSFSGANEKLFF
.	TRBJ2-7	TRBV6-6	.	TGTGCCAGCAGTTACTCTGCGCTAAGCTCCTACGAGCAGTACTTC	CASSYSALSSYEQYF
TRBD2	TRBJ2-7	TRBV5-1	.	TGCGCCAGCAGCTCCGGACTAGATTTTAGCGAGCAGTACTTC	CASSSGLDFSEQYF
.	TRBJ2-2	TRBV19	.	TGTGCCAGTAGTATTATCCCCAGGGCCGGCACCGGGGAGCTGTTTTTT	CASSIIPRAGTGELFF
TRBD1	TRBJ1-2	TRBV6-5	.	TGTGCCAGCTCCACCGGGACAGGGGGATTCTATGGCTACACCTTC	CASSTGTGGFYGYTF
TRBD1	TRBJ1-2	TRBV6-6	.	TGTGCCAGCAGGGGGGGACAGGGGAACGGCTACACCTTC	CASRGGQGNGYTF
.	TRBJ2-7	TRBV5-1	.	TGCGCCAGCAGCTTGGACCTAGCGATCCACGAGCAGTACTTC	CASSLDLAIHEQYF
TRBD1	TRBJ1-1	TRBV5-1	.	TGCGCCAGCAGCTCACAGGGGCCGAACACTGAAGCTTTCTTT	CASSSQGPNTEAFF
.	TRBJ2-7	TRBV5-1	.	TGCGCCAGCAGCTTTACCGACGGAGCCGAGCAGTACTTC	CASSFTDGAEQYF
.	TRBJ2-3	TRBV7-6	.	TGTGCCAGCAGCTTCGGAGATACGCAGTATTTT	CASSFGDTQYF
.	TRBJ1-3	TRBV6-6	.	TGTGCCAGCAGTTACCAAGGGGCTGGAAACACCATATATTTT	CASSYQGAGNTIYF
.	TRBJ2-7	TRBV19	.	TGTGCCAGTAGTATAGTTCACAGGACGAGCTCCTACGAGCAGTACTTC	CASSIVHRTSSYEQYF
TRBD1	TRBJ1-2	TRBV19	.	TGTGCCAGTAGTAGGGGACAGATAAACTATGGCTACACCTTC	CASSRGQINYGYTF
.	TRBJ1-2	TRBV5-5	.	TGTGCCAGCAGAACCACCAGCGGCTATGGCTACACCTTC	CASRTTSGYGYTF
TRBD2	TRBJ2-5	TRBV7-2	.	TGTGCCAGCACAGAGGGCGGGGGGCCCCTCCAAGAGACCCAGTACTTC	CASTEGGGPLQETQYF
TRBD1	TRBJ2-7	TRBV13	once	TGTGCCAGCAGCTTAAATAACAGGGGGTACGAGCAGTACTTC	CASSLNNRGYEQYF
TRBD1	TRBJ1-1	TRBV10-1	.	TGCGCCAGCAGTGAGTCGGGACAGGGGGCTGAAGCTTTCTTT	CASSESGQGAEAFF
.	TRBJ2-7	TRBV7-8	once	TGTGCCAGCAGCTTAGTGGGGAGCTCCTACGAGCAGTACTTC	CASSLVGSSYEQYF
TRBD2	TRBJ2-3	TRBV10-3	.	TGTGCCATCGGCGGGACTAGCGGCACAGATACGCAGTATTTT	CAIGGTSGTDTQYF
TRBD1	TRBJ2-1	TRBV6-6	once	TGTGCCAGCAGCCCGGGACAGGGAATTAAGCAGTTCTTC	CASSPGQGIKQFF
TRBD1	TRBJ1-4	TRBV6-6	.	TGTGCCAGCAGTGGACAGGGTAACCCCCGGCAGATTTTT	CASSGQGNPRQIF
.	TRBJ1-1	TRBV5-1	.	TGCGCCAGCAGCCCCGGGGTTGGGTTGAACACTGAAGCTTTCTTT	CASSPGVGLNTEAFF
TRBD2	TRBJ2-7	TRBV9	.	TGTGCCAGCAGCGCCGGGAGGTACGAGTCTGAGCAGTACTTC	CASSAGRYESEQYF
TRBD2	TRBJ2-7	TRBV29-1	.	TGCAGCGTTGGTTCTAGCGGGGGTGGTGAGCAGTACTTC	CSVGSSGGGEQYF
.	TRBJ1-3	TRBV5-6	few	TGTGCCAGCAGCCCTGATTTTACGGGGGTAAAAGGAAACACCATATATTTT	CASSPDFTGVKGNTIYF
TRBD1	TRBJ1-3	TRBV5-1	.	TGCGCCAGCAGCCCGGACGAATGGATCGGGACAGTCTCTGGAAACACCATATATTTT	CASSPDEWIGTVSGNTIYF
TRBD1	TRBJ2-2	TRBV18	.	TGTGCCAGCTCACCGGACAGGGGGTTTGGCGGGGAGCTGTTTTTT	CASSPDRGFGGELFF
.	TRBJ2-7	TRBV11-2	.	TGTGCCAGCAGCTTAGGGAGTACCGGCGCCTACGAGCAGTACTTC	CASSLGSTGAYEQYF
.	TRBJ2-1	TRBV30	once	TGTGCCTGGAGCGGGGGTTCTATCAATGAGCAGTTCTTC	CAWSGGSINEQFF
TRBD2	TRBJ2-1	TRBV7-8	once	TGTGCCAGCAGCTCGACTAGCGGGGTGGGCAATGAGCAGTTCTTC	CASSSTSGVGNEQFF
.	TRBJ1-5	TRBV6-6	.	TGTGCCAGCAGGGATCCGGGATCCAATCAGCCCCAGCATTTT	CASRDPGSNQPQHF
.	TRBJ1-1	TRBV4-1	.	TGCGCCAGCAGCCAAGCTAACACTGAAGCTTTCTTT	CASSQANTEAFF
TRBD1	TRBJ1-2	TRBV7-8	.	TGTGCCAGCAGCCCGACGACAGGGTTCAGTGGCTACACCTTC	CASSPTTGFSGYTF
.	TRBJ1-2	TRBV4-2	.	TGTGCCAGCAGCCAAGAAGGGGGTAATGGCTACACCTTC	CASSQEGGNGYTF